This T cell receptor (beta chain) emerged from a study of regulatory T cells in long-lasting Graves disease. The time point is: newly diagnosed GD, antithyroid drugs for less than 3 months. RNA extracted from PBMCs served as the sequencing template. In regard to this clonotype: Its antigen is undetermined.

Study-level points and caveats: It was in persistent disease that TRBV28, TRBJ1-2 and TRBJ2-5 were favored.

Per germline, CDR1 DFQATT and CDR2 SNEGSKA (reference sequence). CDR3 size: 15 residues. V lost 3 bases and J 2 bases, leaving 15 bases between the germline ends. Arm-PCR of CDR3 regions with iRepertoire HTBI primers generated TCR beta libraries. Under the authors' procedure: The samples yielded 62 TRBV and 14 to 15 TRBJ segments. MiXCR was run by TCRdb on the multiplex PCR reads, yielding one entry per CDR3 protein. TCRdb, not the original authors, processed these V and J calls. Of about half a million distinct CDR3 sequences listed, 12% were seen once; the top ten hold roughly 8.9%. This sample was also put to use in a study of T cells in Graves' hyperthyroidism and ophthalmopathy. That source notes: The study used the HTBI primer set for a first-round RT-PCR of the TCR CDR3.

This specimen consisted of peripheral blood mononuclear cells (PBMCs), obtained at new diagnosis, from a patient treated with antithyroid drugs. The chain uses TRBV20-1 and TRBJ2-3; unclear D gene. The sequence came from a woman aged 25 to 39 with Graves disease. The CDR3 is CSASRAPDNTDTQYF. CDR3 sequence (DNA): TGCAGTGCTAGCAGAGCCCCGGATAACACAGATACGCAGTATTTT.